The rows below give T cell receptor beta chains drawn from one sample of a study of graft-versus-host responses after intestinal transplantation. Here immunoSEQ multiplex PCR was the method, and the copy in TCRdb shows in-frame clones only, minus some. Of some 85,000 clones listed, 92% are singletons. For these receptors, no antigen is known. The specimen comprised unstimulated CD8+ T cells sorted from spleen or lymph node cells, sampled before transplant. Receptors were obtained from a human donor who was the organ donor for an intestinal transplant. CDR3s include the opening cysteine and the closing phenylalanine or tryptophan. The D gene is left open where the match is weak. The size field is filled for only some rows; it gives once, few, many or a size class.

j_call clone_size d_call v_call cdr3_aa cdr3_nt
TRBJ2-7 . . TRBV13 CASSPPAGGQSSYEQYF TGTGCCAGCAGCCCTCCCGCGGGGGGACAGAGCTCCTACGAGCAGTACTTC
TRBJ1-2 . TRBD1 TRBV4-1 CASSQARQGMARGYTF TGCGCCAGCAGCCAAGCGAGACAGGGAATGGCGCGAGGCTACACCTTC
TRBJ2-7 . . TRBV4-2 CASSQELQGPEQYF TGTGCCAGCAGCCAGGAACTACAGGGACCCGAGCAGTACTTC
TRBJ2-7 . TRBD2 TRBV28 CASSLTIGGLAPQYGYEQYF TGTGCCAGCAGTTTGACGATTGGGGGACTAGCCCCCCAATATGGGTACGAGCAGTACTTC
TRBJ2-1 . . TRBV27 CASSLSVSTYNEQFF TGTGCCAGCAGTTTATCAGTCTCGACTTACAATGAGCAGTTCTTC
TRBJ2-7 . TRBD2 TRBV2 CATKKGTSGAYEQYF TGTGCCACTAAAAAAGGCACTAGCGGGGCTTACGAGCAGTACTTC
TRBJ1-3 . . TRBV19 CASSMYGPLFGNTIYF TGTGCCAGTAGTATGTACGGTCCTCTTTTTGGAAACACCATATATTTT
TRBJ2-7 . . TRBV27 CASSLSPGYYEQYF TGTGCCAGCAGTTTATCGCCGGGTTACTACGAGCAGTACTTC
TRBJ1-2 . . TRBV4-3 CASSQTETANYGYTF TGCGCCAGCAGCCAAACCGAGACAGCTAACTATGGCTACACCTTC
TRBJ2-3 . TRBD2 TRBV11-3 CASSSGTRPAANTQYF TGTGCCAGCAGCTCCGGGACTAGGCCAGCTGCGAATACGCAGTATTTT
TRBJ2-2 . . TRBV7-2 CASSFNGELFF TGTGCCAGCAGCTTCAACGGGGAGCTGTTTTTT
TRBJ1-2 . . TRBV2 CATTTGTGYTF TGTGCCACTACCACAGGGACCGGCTACACCTTC
TRBJ2-3 . TRBD2 TRBV4-3 CASTESGTSGTDTQYF TGCGCCAGCACCGAATCCGGGACTAGCGGCACAGATACGCAGTATTTT
TRBJ1-2 . . TRBV5-1 CASSLEGNYGYTF TGCGCCAGCAGCTTAGAGGGAAACTATGGCTACACCTTC
TRBJ1-4 once . TRBV4-1 CASSPKEAASNEKLFF TGCGCCAGCAGCCCAAAGGAGGCAGCCTCTAATGAAAAACTGTTTTTT
TRBJ1-1 . . TRBV30 CAWKEGNTEAFF TGTGCCTGGAAGGAGGGGAACACTGAAGCTTTCTTT
TRBJ1-2 . . TRBV5-1 CASSLDPGDYGYTF TGCGCCAGCAGCTTGGACCCAGGGGACTATGGCTACACCTTC
TRBJ2-3 . TRBD2 TRBV11-3 CASSPRSPSGGAADTQYF TGTGCCAGCAGCCCCCGCAGCCCTAGCGGGGGGGCCGCAGATACGCAGTATTTT
TRBJ2-3 . . TRBV27 CASSLTPGWVTDTQYF TGTGCCAGCAGTTTAACTCCCGGGTGGGTCACAGATACGCAGTATTTT
TRBJ2-5 . . TRBV2 CASSSPRDGARLQETQYF TGTGCCAGCAGTTCCCCTAGGGATGGGGCACGGCTCCAAGAGACCCAGTACTTC
TRBJ2-1 . TRBD2 TRBV4-2 CASSQDPSGTIYYNEQFF TGTGCCAGCAGCCAAGACCCTTCCGGGACTATATATTACAATGAGCAGTTCTTC
TRBJ1-1 once . TRBV19 CASSMLRQEAFF TGTGCCAGTAGTATGCTGCGACAGGAAGCTTTCTTT
TRBJ2-7 . . TRBV14 CASSQDWGGEQYF TGTGCCAGCAGCCAAGATTGGGGCGGCGAGCAGTACTTC
TRBJ2-7 . . TRBV9 CASSVGGDGSYEQYF TGTGCCAGCAGCGTAGGAGGGGACGGGAGCTACGAGCAGTACTTC
TRBJ2-1 . TRBD2 TRBV7-8 CASSLARSGGGNEQFF TGTGCCAGCAGCTTAGCGCGAAGCGGGGGAGGTAATGAGCAGTTCTTC
TRBJ1-1 . . TRBV5-4 CASSLSLTPNTEAFF TGTGCCAGCAGCTTGTCCCTGACACCGAACACTGAAGCTTTCTTT
TRBJ1-4 . TRBD1 TRBV5-5 CASSRLGTASNEKLFF TGTGCCAGCAGCCGCCTTGGGACAGCCTCTAATGAAAAACTGTTTTTT
TRBJ2-6 . TRBD1 TRBV29-1 CSVSDRALSGANVLTF TGCAGCGTTTCCGACAGGGCCCTCTCTGGGGCCAACGTCCTGACTTTC
TRBJ2-3 . TRBD2 TRBV14 CASSQDYVGGGTDTQYF TGTGCCAGCAGCCAAGATTATGTCGGCGGGGGTACAGATACGCAGTATTTT
TRBJ2-7 . TRBD2 TRBV5-4 CASSWGGYEQYF TGTGCCAGCAGCTGGGGGGGGTACGAGCAGTACTTC
TRBJ1-1 . . TRBV11-2 CASSLAALGRNTEAFF TGTGCCAGCAGCTTAGCCGCCCTTGGCAGGAACACTGAAGCTTTCTTT
TRBJ1-1 . TRBD1 TRBV6-5 CASSYSQGRTEAFF TGTGCCAGCAGTTACTCACAGGGGAGGACTGAAGCTTTCTTT
TRBJ2-1 . . TRBV9 CASSVRNEQFF TGTGCCAGCAGCGTACGTAATGAGCAGTTCTTC
TRBJ2-7 . TRBD1 TRBV5-4 CASSLEQGAYEQYF TGTGCCAGCAGCTTGGAACAGGGGGCCTACGAGCAGTACTTC
TRBJ2-6 . . TRBV6-1 CASSALGGSGANVLTF TGTGCCAGCAGTGCCTTGGGAGGCTCTGGGGCCAACGTCCTGACTTTC
TRBJ1-5 . . TRBV7-9 CASGLGIERVDQPQHF TGTGCCAGCGGTTTGGGGATAGAGAGGGTGGATCAGCCCCAGCATTTT
TRBJ2-7 . . TRBV1 CTSSLLGTTYEQYF TGCACCAGCAGCCTTCTCGGGACTACCTACGAGCAGTACTTC
TRBJ2-3 . . TRBV7-6 CASSLDGSTDTQYF TGTGCCAGCAGCTTAGACGGGAGCACAGATACGCAGTATTTT
TRBJ2-1 . . TRBV9 CASSVPQADLSYNEQFF TGTGCCAGCAGCGTACCTCAGGCTGACCTTTCCTACAATGAGCAGTTCTTC
TRBJ2-5 . TRBD2 TRBV11-1 CASSPAGLEEKETQYF TGTGCCAGCAGCCCGGCGGGACTAGAGGAAAAAGAGACCCAGTACTTC
TRBJ2-3 . TRBD2 TRBV4-1 CASSQGPSGRTDTQYF TGCGCCAGCAGCCAAGGGCCTAGCGGGCGCACAGATACGCAGTATTTT
TRBJ1-6 . . TRBV4-1 CASSQDPTGSPLHF TGCGCCAGCAGCCAAGATCCTACGGGGTCACCCCTCCACTTT
TRBJ1-2 . . TRBV7-2 CASSLWTDYGYTF TGTGCCAGCAGCTTATGGACAGACTATGGCTACACCTTC
TRBJ2-7 . . TRBV27 CASSFPKPRTDYEQYF TGTGCCAGCAGTTTCCCGAAACCACGGACAGACTACGAGCAGTACTTC
TRBJ1-5 . TRBD1 TRBV28 CASTLDRGRDQPQHF TGTGCCAGCACCTTGGACAGGGGGCGCGATCAGCCCCAGCATTTT
TRBJ2-1 . . TRBV19 CASSVGSSYNEQFF TGTGCCAGTAGTGTGGGGAGTTCCTACAATGAGCAGTTCTTC
TRBJ2-1 . TRBD1 TRBV28 CASSLGNRGSNEQFF TGTGCCAGCAGTTTAGGAAACAGGGGGAGCAATGAGCAGTTCTTC
TRBJ1-5 . TRBD1 TRBV2 CASREGQGGNQPQHF TGTGCCAGCAGGGAAGGACAGGGGGGGAATCAGCCCCAGCATTTT
TRBJ2-7 . TRBD2 TRBV27 CASRVSGGDYEQYF TGTGCCAGCAGGGTTAGCGGGGGGGATTACGAGCAGTACTTC
TRBJ1-5 few . TRBV19 CASTSGVQPQHF TGTGCCAGTACAAGCGGTGTTCAGCCCCAGCATTTT
TRBJ2-3 . . TRBV28 CASTRRDTSTDTQYF TGTGCCAGCACCCGGCGGGATACTAGCACAGATACGCAGTATTTT
TRBJ1-6 . . TRBV5-1 CASSLVFQGSPLHF TGCGCCAGCAGCTTGGTATTCCAGGGTTCACCCCTCCACTTT
TRBJ2-7 . . TRBV11-2 CASSPTPGSGEQYF TGTGCCAGCAGCCCCACCCCAGGGTCTGGCGAGCAGTACTTC
TRBJ2-1 . TRBD1 TRBV29-1 CSVDYRTGREQFF TGCAGCGTTGACTACCGGACAGGGCGGGAGCAGTTCTTC
TRBJ2-7 . . TRBV7-9 CASSSGPSYEQYF TGTGCCAGCAGCTCGGGTCCTTCCTACGAGCAGTACTTC
TRBJ2-2 . TRBD1 TRBV2 CASSDDRGTWELFF TGTGCCAGCAGCGACGACAGGGGGACCTGGGAGCTGTTTTTT
TRBJ2-1 few TRBD2 TRBV7-9 CASSSTIAGGAYNEQFF TGTGCCAGCAGCTCGACTATAGCGGGGGGCGCATACAATGAGCAGTTCTTC